The T cell receptor beta chain described here comes from a study of blood T cell repertoires in COVID-19. Study-wide background: Two consecutive negative NP/OP PCR tests, clearance, or resolved symptoms defined Cohort 3 recovery. T cells, B-cell-depleted T cells, or PBMCs provided the cDNA or gDNA that served as material.

Recruits, aged roughly 18 to 95 years, lived in about two dozen US areas. This clone was seen just once. Per the germline V gene, CDR1 is SGDLS and CDR2 is YYNGEE. The CDR3 contains 16 residues. V shed 1 base, J shed 3 bases, and the junction held 5 bases outside the gene matches. Study processing details: Estimated nucleated cell counts came from reference gene primer amplification. The repertoire was sequenced with immunoSEQ multiplex PCR; TCRdb's copy has only in-frame clones and lacks some. D and trimming were read from the DNA, whereas the V and J calls and clone size are those reported in that table. The repertoire consists of under 150,000 clones, with 75% to 90% occurring once and the leading ten covering around 3.9%.

The source material was PBMCs or T cells enriched from blood (not recorded which). The chain combines TRBV9 with TRBJ2-3, with TRBD2 matching over 10 bases. The sequence derives from a man aged 45-65 years in a cohort exposed to, infected with or recovered from COVID-19 (not recorded which). CDR3 protein: CASSVLAGVPTDTQYF. CDR3 coding DNA: TGTGCCAGCAGCGTACTAGCGGGAGTACCTACAGATACGCAGTATTTT.